The clone carrying this TCR beta chain has just one count. The entry originates in a study of blood T cell repertoires in COVID-19. The CDR3 is 14 amino acids. Trimming shortened V by 1 base and J by 1 base, and 7 bases separated the two germline ends. CDR1 and CDR2 (germline): KGHSH, LQKENI. Cohorts were assigned according to the clinical history that participants reported. Sequenced by immunoSEQ multiplex PCR; TCRdb stores in-frame clones only, minus some. Of fewer than 250,000 clones listed, 65% to 90% are singletons. The chain links TRBV18 to TRBJ1-1; no reliable D call. The sequence came from a woman aged 45-65 years with acute COVID-19. The sequenced material came from PBMCs or T cells enriched from blood (not recorded which). CDR3 residues: CASSPQSTNTEAFF. The CDR3 coding sequence is TGTGCCAGCTCACCACAGAGTACGAACACTGAAGCTTTCTTT.